This T cell receptor (beta chain) derives from a study of CD8 T cells in ankylosing spondylitis. Study results and limitations: Reportedly, disease-linked clones are significantly enriched in ankylosing spondylitis patients' matched synovial fluid. Apparently characteristic of ankylosing spondylitis blood was a TCR beta motif (roughly 8 highly homologous variants).

V lost 0 bases to trimming and J lost 5 bases, with 18 bases between them. Germline assignment: CDR1 SGHDN and CDR2 FVKESK. The CDR3 is 17 amino acids. In TCRdb, the 5' RACE reads were re-called with MiXCR into one record per CDR3 protein. The sample records 100,000 to 150,000 distinct CDR3 sequences, more than 6.5% being singletons. This clonotype has at least ten counts. The antigen remains unidentified. The chain couples TRBV14 to TRBJ2-3, with D tentatively TRBD2 (6 bases). This receptor was taken from a male donor with ankylosing spondylitis or in good health (not recorded which). The sequenced sample was blood, either unsorted or a sorted T cell fraction (not recorded which). Here the CDR3 reads CASSQDIARGAGDTQYF. The CDR3 bases are TGTGCCAGCAGCCAAGACATCGCCCGCGGGGCGGGAGATACGCAGTATTTT.